The TCR beta chain under discussion was sequenced for a study of T cell responses to AZD1222 COVID-19 vaccine. Assay: immunoSEQ multiplex PCR; the TCRdb copy retains only in-frame clones and omits some. There are more than 100,000 clones in the sample; 75% to 90% occur only once, and roughly 22% lies in the top ten. About this clone itself: Its target is not known.

The V gene's germline CDR1 is MDHEN and CDR2 SYDVKM. V was trimmed by 5 bases and J by 4 bases, leaving 5 bases between them. CDR3 length: 11 residues. Overall study findings and caveats: Spike-specific TCR breadth and depth rose after two AZD1222 doses. Targeting of unmutated variant regions was reportedly seen in nearly half of spike-specific TCRs.

V usage is TRBV28 and J usage is TRBJ1-1; D is uncertain. This clonotype was sampled from an adult in good health. Sequencing used peripheral blood, obtained on day 0 of AZD1222 vaccination. The CDR3 region has the DNA TGTGCCAGCAGTCTCCCCACTGAAGCTTTCTTT. Its translation is CASSLPTEAFF.